This TCR beta chain emerged from a study of shared clonotypes between healthy human individuals. Study results and caveats: Enrolling few donors narrowed the genetic and exposure-history diversity that was represented. In this cohort, only blood was sampled, and tissue repertoires likely differ.

This clone was observed a few times. Its target is unknown. Genomic DNA from each subset was divided evenly over several immunoSEQ plates. Each PCR replicate run on unsorted PBMC took in 300 to 350 ng DNA, tens of thousands of T cell genomes. TCRdb's copy holds only in-frame clones and misses some; the assay was immunoSEQ multiplex PCR. The sample has about half a million clones, around 73% seen once. Germline CDR1 is MDHEN and CDR2 is SYDVKM. Deletions cut 10 bases from V and 2 bases from J, with 12 bases between. This CDR3 contains 12 residues. The sequencing input was PBMCs. This receptor was identified in a middle-aged woman in good health. Some clones in this sample may be carry-over from other donors' samples. V is TRBV28 and J is TRBJ2-7; D perhaps matches TRBD1 (5 bases). The CDR3 sequence is CAIRQPPYEQYF. As DNA, the CDR3 is TGTGCCATTAGACAGCCTCCCTACGAGCAGTACTTC.